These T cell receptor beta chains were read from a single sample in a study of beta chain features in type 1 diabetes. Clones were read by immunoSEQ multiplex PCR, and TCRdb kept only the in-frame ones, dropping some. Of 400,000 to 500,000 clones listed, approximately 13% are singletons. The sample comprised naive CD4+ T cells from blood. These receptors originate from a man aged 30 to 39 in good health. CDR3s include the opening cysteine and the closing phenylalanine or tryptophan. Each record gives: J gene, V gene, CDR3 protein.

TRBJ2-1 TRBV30 CAWAGVEQFF
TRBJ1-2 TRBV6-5 CASSDRSYGYTF
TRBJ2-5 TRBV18 CASAYQETQYF
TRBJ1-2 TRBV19 CASRRESGSGSYGYTF
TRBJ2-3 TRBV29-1 CSVSDRVRRVTDTQYF
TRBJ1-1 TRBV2 CASSARVGTEAFF
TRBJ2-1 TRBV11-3 CASSSMERVLEQFF
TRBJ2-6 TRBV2 CASSRIQTGSGANVLTF
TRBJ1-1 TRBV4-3 CASSQVSTGTAEAFF
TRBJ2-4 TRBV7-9 CASSLEGEWNIQYF
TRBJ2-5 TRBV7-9 CASSSSSGRARQTQYF
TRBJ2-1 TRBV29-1 CSAETSGGWNEQFF
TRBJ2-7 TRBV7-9 CASSPSGGGVNEQYF
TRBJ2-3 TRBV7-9 CASSPMGPTGDTQYF
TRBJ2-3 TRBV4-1 CASSQVSTDTQYF
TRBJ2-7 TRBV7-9 CASSLQGQATYEQYF
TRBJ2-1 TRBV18 CASSDAGAYNEQFF
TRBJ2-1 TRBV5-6 CASSFGTAPMEQFF
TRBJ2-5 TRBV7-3 CASSLSVKDFQYF
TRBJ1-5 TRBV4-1 CASSQDQSQPQHF
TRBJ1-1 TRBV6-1 CASSERRVLNTEAFF
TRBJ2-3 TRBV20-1 CSAREYPGQYF
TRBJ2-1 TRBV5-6 CASSLGHFEQFF
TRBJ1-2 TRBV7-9 CASSLSQANYGYTF
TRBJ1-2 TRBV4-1 CASSQEDRGNYGYTF
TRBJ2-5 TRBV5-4 CASSLVSEETQYF
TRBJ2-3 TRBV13 CASSVGTGNTQYF
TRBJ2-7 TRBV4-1 CASSREGGAYEQYF
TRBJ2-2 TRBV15 CATSRETENTGELFF
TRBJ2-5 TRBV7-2 CASSSARAGGPRTQYF
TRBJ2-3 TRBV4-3 CASSHGRLARGTDTQYF
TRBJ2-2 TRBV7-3 CASSYSGAVSGELFF
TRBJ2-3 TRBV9 CASSVAIRLAGGTDTQYF
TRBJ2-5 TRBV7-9 CASIPPRLAGFSQETQYF
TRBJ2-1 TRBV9 CASSDGNSYNEQFF
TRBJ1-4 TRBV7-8 CASRAHQGVVEKLFF
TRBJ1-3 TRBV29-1 CSVISGNTIYF
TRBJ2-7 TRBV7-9 CASSLRNEQYF
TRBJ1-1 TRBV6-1 CASISDRVSTEAFF
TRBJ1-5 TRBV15 CATSRDDTGQPQHF
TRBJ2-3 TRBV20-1 CSARMDTQYF
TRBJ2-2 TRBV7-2 CASSQTIAGVITGELFF
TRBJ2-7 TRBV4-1 CASSQDRPYEQYF
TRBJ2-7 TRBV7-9 CASSFLSPDRGYEQYF
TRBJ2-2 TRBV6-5 CASSYGGNTGELFF
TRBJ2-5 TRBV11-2 CASSLGAETQYF
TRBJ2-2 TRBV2 CAGAATDTGELFF
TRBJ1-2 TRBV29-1 CSVVGGKYGYTF
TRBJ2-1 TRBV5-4 CASSQGLAGSIDEQFF